This T cell receptor beta chain was sequenced in a study of cytomegalovirus exposure and HLA in healthy donors. Whole-study results and caveats: First-cohort TCR clusters tended to co-occur in the roughly 120 validation repertoires, a later analysis found. Confirmation in vitro established that a few CMV-associated chains were specific for CMV antigens.

On this clone: Its matching antigen is unknown.

Germline values: CDR1 LGHNA, CDR2 YSLEER. V lost 0 bases to trimming and J lost 3 bases, with 9 bases between them. The CDR3 is 14 amino acids. Profiled with immunoSEQ multiplex PCR; TCRdb holds only in-frame clones, not every one. This sample yields 160,000 or so clones, of which about 88% are seen a single time; under 3% belongs to the top ten. This receptor was obtained from a man aged 18 to 30 in good health and CMV-seronegative. The chain recombines TRBV4-3 with TRBJ2-7; a possible D gene is TRBD2 (5 bases). Sequenced input: PBMCs. This CDR3 is CASSQDGEGYEQYF. The CDR3 DNA reads TGCGCCAGCAGCCAAGATGGAGAGGGCTACGAGCAGTACTTC.